This TCR beta chain was profiled in a study of cytomegalovirus exposure and HLA in healthy donors. Study results and limitations: High specificity and sensitivity for cytomegalovirus status were reported for the classifier.

Vbeta (60) and Jbeta (13) primers were used in the PCR. TCRdb's copy holds only in-frame clones and misses some; the assay was immunoSEQ multiplex PCR. This table has over 150,000 clones, roughly 85% appearing once. This clone is a singleton in its sample. Its antigen is as yet unknown. The V and J ends lost 2 bases and 0 bases, in that order; junction bases with no gene match: 3. The germline V gene encodes CDR1 MDHEN and CDR2 SYDVKM. This CDR3 has 15 amino acids. The clonotype was recovered from a man aged 40-55 years in good health and CMV-seronegative. This sequence joins TRBV28 and TRBJ2-5, with 7 bases that match TRBD2. The sequencing input was PBMCs. CDR3 DNA: TGTGCCAGCAGTTTAGCGGGAGTGGACCAAGAGACCCAGTACTTC. Its protein product is CASSLAGVDQETQYF.